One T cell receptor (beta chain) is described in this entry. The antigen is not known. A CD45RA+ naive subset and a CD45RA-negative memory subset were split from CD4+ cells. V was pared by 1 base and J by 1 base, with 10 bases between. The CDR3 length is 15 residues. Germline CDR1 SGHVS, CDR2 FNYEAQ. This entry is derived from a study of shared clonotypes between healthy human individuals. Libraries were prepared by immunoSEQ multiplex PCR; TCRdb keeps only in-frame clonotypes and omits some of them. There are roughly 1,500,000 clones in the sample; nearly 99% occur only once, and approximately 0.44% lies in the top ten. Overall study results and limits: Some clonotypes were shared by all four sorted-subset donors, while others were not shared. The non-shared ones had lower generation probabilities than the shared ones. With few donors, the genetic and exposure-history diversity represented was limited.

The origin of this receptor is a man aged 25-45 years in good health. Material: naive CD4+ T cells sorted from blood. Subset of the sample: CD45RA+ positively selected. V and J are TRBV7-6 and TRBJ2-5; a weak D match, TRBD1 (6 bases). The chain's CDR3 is CASSLVGGIQETQYF. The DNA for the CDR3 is TGTGCCAGCAGCTTAGTAGGGGGAATCCAAGAGACCCAGTACTTC.